The 17 T cell receptor beta chains below come from one sample, sequenced in a study of shared clonotypes between healthy human individuals. Only in-frame clones appear in the TCRdb table, and some are missing; sequencing was by immunoSEQ multiplex PCR. The sample records 400,000 to 550,000 clones, roughly 85% being singletons. The sequenced sample was PBMCs. Receptors originate from a woman aged 40 to 50 in good health. Some clones in this sample may be carry-over from other donors' samples.

The genes are TRBV25-1 and TRBJ2-1; 11 positions agree with TRBD2. J lost 9 bases, V lost 8 bases, and 12 bases had no gene match. This CDR3 is built from 15 residues. Germline V gene lookup returns CDR1 MGHDK and CDR2 SYGVNS. CDR3 sequence reads: CASAPLAGEMGEQFF. The CDR3 coding sequence is TGTGCCAGCGCACCACTAGCGGGAGAAATGGGTGAGCAGTTCTTC.

J is TRBJ2-4 and V is TRBV2; D not resolved. Germline V lookup: CDR1 SNHLY, CDR2 FYNNEI. The CDR3 sequence is 12 residues long. The germline V and J ends were trimmed by 8 bases and 8 bases, with 13 bases remaining between them. The CDR3 reads CASEEDGHIQYF. DNA of the CDR3: TGTGCCAGCGAGGAAGATGGGCACATTCAGTACTTC.

The chain carries TRBV6-1 and TRBJ2-7; D not certain. This CDR3 has 13 residues. Germline V gene lookup returns CDR1 MNHNS and CDR2 SASEGT. V lost 3 bases and J 3 bases, leaving 9 bases between the germline ends. CDR3 protein: CASSDPAGYEQYF. The CDR3 DNA reads as TGTGCCAGCAGTGACCCAGCCGGCTACGAGCAGTACTTC.

The sample holds a few counts of this clone. The V and J genes are TRBV6-5 and TRBJ1-1, with D possibly TRBD1 on 6 matching bases. The CDR3 totals 14 residues. V was shortened by 5 bases and J by 7 bases, with 17 bases between the two germline ends. CDR1 MNHEY and CDR2 SVGAGI come from the germline V gene. The CDR3 DNA reads TGTGCCAGCAGTGAAAACAGGGATCCGCTTGAAGCTTTCTTT. This gives the protein CASSENRDPLEAFF.

The rearrangement links TRBV28 to TRBJ2-2; tentative D call: TRBD2 (6 bases). Trimming removed 11 bases at V and 1 base at J, with 17 bases between. CDR1 is MDHEN, CDR2 SYDVKM, per germline. CDR3 length: 15 residues. The CDR3 reads CAGTRDSENTGELFF. The CDR3 bases are TGTGCCGGCACCCGGGACTCCGAGAACACCGGGGAGCTGTTTTTT.

Comments on this clone: This CDR3 is also generated by other DNA sequences in the sample. The V and J genes are TRBV7-6 and TRBJ2-7, with D tentatively TRBD1 (6 bases). The V end lost 1 base, the J end lost 1 base, and 8 bases lay between the germline ends. Germline-derived CDR1 and CDR2 are SGHVS and FNYEAQ. The CDR3 is 14 amino acids. The CDR3 sequence is CASSLGTGSYEQYF. In DNA, the CDR3 is TGTGCCAGCAGCTTAGGTACAGGGTCCTACGAGCAGTACTTC.

This chain links TRBV6-1 with TRBJ1-1, with D uncertain. Trimming pared 2 bases from V and 1 base from J, leaving 14 bases between. Germline V gene sequence: CDR1 MNHNS, CDR2 SASEGT. The CDR3 is 16 residues long. CDR3 residues: CASSEPAHNTNTEAFF. DNA for the CDR3: TGTGCCAGCAGTGAACCCGCCCACAACACGAACACTGAAGCTTTCTTT.

The chain carries TRBV7-2 and TRBJ2-1; 8 nucleotides match TRBD2. The CDR3 totals 13 residues. CDR1 and CDR2 (germline): SGHTA, FQGNSA. The trim removed 4 bases at V and 5 bases at J, leaving 1 base unmatched. CDR3 sequence reads: CASSSGGNNEQFF. Here the CDR3 DNA reads TGTGCCAGCAGCTCGGGAGGGAACAATGAGCAGTTCTTC.

This rearrangement joins TRBV11-2 to TRBJ2-7, with 9 bases matching TRBD1. CDR3 length: 13 amino acids. Germline loops: CDR1 SGHAT, CDR2 FQNNGV. J lost 6 bases, V lost 5 bases, and 5 bases had no gene match. This CDR3 reads CASSPGTGTEQYF. CDR3 DNA sequence: TGTGCCAGCAGCCCCGGGACAGGGACCGAGCAGTACTTC.

About this clone itself: A much larger clonotype is one base distant, so this may be a read error. V and J are TRBV28 and TRBJ1-5; unclear D gene. In germline, CDR1 is MDHEN, CDR2 SYDVKM. Trimming shortened V by 5 bases and J by 1 base, and 3 bases separated the two germline ends. The CDR3 runs to 12 residues. The CDR3 loop reads CASSVSNQPQHF. The CDR3 region has the DNA TGTGCCAGCAGTGTCAGCAATCAGCCCCAGCATTTT.

V and J are TRBV30 and TRBJ1-2; possibly TRBD1 for D (6 bases). Germline V lookup: CDR1 GTSNPN, CDR2 SVGIG (reference sequence). V dropped 0 bases and J dropped 6 bases, with 17 bases sitting between them. This CDR3 has 15 amino acids. CDR3 residues: CAWSVLVGGINGYTF. The CDR3 region has the DNA TGTGCCTGGAGTGTTTTAGTAGGGGGGATAAATGGCTACACCTTC.

In nucleotides, the CDR3 is TGTGCCAGCAGCTTAACCGAGGGAGGGCCGGATGGCTACACCTTC. Its translation: CASSLTEGGPDGYTF. The chain employs TRBV7-8 and TRBJ1-2; D unclear. The CDR3 sequence is 15 residues long. With 2 bases removed from V and 6 bases from J, the gap between germline ends came to 16 bases. CDR1 is SGHVS, CDR2 FQNEAQ, per germline.

This chain connects TRBV19 to TRBJ1-2; 11 bases are a match to TRBD1. Germline V gives CDR1 LNHDA, CDR2 SQIVND (reference sequence). This CDR3 comprises 15 residues. Losses at the gene ends were 5 bases for V and 5 bases for J; bases not matched to a gene: 7. CDR3 coding DNA: TGTGCCAGTAGTGCCCTGGGACAGGGGGTTTATGGCTACACCTTC. Translated: CASSALGQGVYGYTF.

This clone was counted a few times. The rearrangement uses TRBV7-8 and TRBJ2-3; the D is unclear. V lost 5 bases and J lost 0, with 9 bases in between. The CDR3 contains 14 residues. Per the germline V gene, CDR1 is SGHVS and CDR2 is FQNEAQ. CDR3 sequence: CASSRETSTDTQYF. The CDR3 DNA is TGTGCCAGCAGCCGAGAAACTAGCACAGATACGCAGTATTTT.

The chain has TRBV2 and TRBJ2-1; 9 nucleotides align to TRBD2. With V trimmed by 7 bases and J by 9 bases, 7 bases remained unmatched. The germline V gene has CDR1 SNHLY and CDR2 FYNNEI. The CDR3 has 13 amino acids. CDR3: CASTASGTVEQFF. The CDR3 DNA follows: TGTGCCAGCACGGCTAGCGGGACGGTTGAGCAGTTCTTC.

The chain combines TRBV2 with TRBJ2-1, with 9 bases identical to TRBD2. CDR1 and CDR2 (germline): SNHLY, FYNNEI. Trimming took 5 bases from V and 7 from J; bases not matched to a gene: 21. The CDR3 sequence is 19 residues long. CDR3 nucleotides: TGTGCCAGCAGTCGACCGGACCTCTATCTAGCGGGGAAAGGGAATGAGCAGTTCTTC. Translation: CASSRPDLYLAGKGNEQFF.

This clone was counted between two and nine times. The chain uses TRBV6-4 and TRBJ2-1, with TRBD2 identical over 7 bases. V trimming: 10 bases; J trimming: 2 bases; junction bases outside the gene matches: 2. This CDR3 has 12 amino acids. Per the germline V gene, CDR1 is MRHNA and CDR2 is SNTAGT. CDR3 bases: TGTGCCATAGCGGGTACCTACAATGAGCAGTTCTTC. It yields the protein CAIAGTYNEQFF.